These 24 T cell receptor beta chains were all obtained from the same sample, sequenced in a study of blood T cells in healthy people across ages. PCR was performed a second time for roughly 7 to 12 cycles using a sample-barcoded 5' primer and a J-beta primer mix. TCRdb fed the 5' RACE reads into MiXCR, producing one record per CDR3 protein. The table lists some 800,000 distinct CDR3 sequences, around 45% of them singletons. Input material: blood. These receptors originate from a man aged 55 to 70 in good health.

This chain joins TRBV4-3 and TRBJ1-6, with D perhaps matching TRBD1 (6 bases). CDR3 length: 12 amino acids. CDR1 and CDR2 (germline): LGHNA, YSLEER. The V and J ends lost 2 bases and 10 bases respectively, with 6 bases between them. CDR3 nucleotide sequence: TGCGCCAGCAGCCAAACAGGGTCACCCCTCCACTTT. This translates into CASSQTGSPLHF.

This clonotype has just a few counts. Relative to the germline gene, one junction end is altered; a read error may explain this. The chain joins TRBV6-6 to TRBJ2-7; tentatively, D is TRBD2 (5 bases). Germline V gene data show CDR1 as MNHNY and CDR2 as SVGAGI (reference sequence). This CDR3 has 12 amino acids. This CDR3 is CASAGPSCEQYF. CDR3 DNA sequence: TGTGCCAGCGCGGGCCCTTCCTGCGAGCAGTACTTC.

This clonotype was picked up a small number of times. The chain carries TRBV4-1 and TRBJ2-3; D might be TRBD1 (8 bases). Germline CDR1 reads MGHRA; CDR2 reads YSYEKL. The CDR3 is 15 residues long. V was cut by 5 bases and J by 7 bases, with 19 bases left in between. The chain's CDR3 is CASSSQQGGRHTQYF. CDR3 DNA: TGCGCCAGCAGCTCACAACAGGGGGGGCGGCATACGCAGTATTTT.

Concerning this clonotype: Relative to the germline gene, one junction end is altered; a read error may explain this. The CDR3 region has the DNA TGCGCCAACAGCTTGGGGACAGGGCGAGAGACCCAGTACTTC. It is translated as CANSLGTGRETQYF. V gene TRBV5-1 combines with J gene TRBJ2-7, with 9 bases fitting TRBD1. The assigned J gene may be wrong: the sequence end matches TRBJ2-5 better. Germline values: CDR1 SGHRS, CDR2 YFSETQ. The CDR3 runs to 14 residues.

Many counts were recorded for this clonotype. The chain uses TRBV29-1 and TRBJ2-6; perhaps TRBD2 as D (5 bases). Germline CDR1 is SQVTM and CDR2 is ANQGSEA. The CDR3 covers 14 residues. V was trimmed by 5 bases and J by 0 bases, leaving 8 bases between them. The CDR3 DNA reads TGCAGCGTTTACGAGGGCTCTGGGGCCAACGTCCTGACTTTC. It encodes CSVYEGSGANVLTF.

The chain carries TRBV6-2 or TRBV6-3 and TRBJ2-7; D uncertain. Per the germline V gene, CDR1 is MNHEY and CDR2 is SVGEGT. Trimming cost V 1 base and J 0 bases, with 4 bases left between them. CDR3 length: 13 amino acids. CDR3 sequence reads: CASSYYYSYEQYF. The CDR3 nucleotides read TGTGCCAGCAGTTACTATTACTCCTACGAGCAGTACTTC.

The chain carries TRBV5-6 and TRBJ2-7; TRBD2 is a possible D gene (5 bases). The CDR3 runs to 13 residues. The germline V gene has CDR1 SGHDT and CDR2 YYEEEE. Trimming cost V 4 bases and J 3 bases, with 11 bases left between them. The CDR3, as DNA: TGTGCCAGCAGCGTGAACGAGGGCTACGAGCAGTACTTC. It translates to CASSVNEGYEQYF.

This clonotype was seen repeatedly, ten times or more. The CDR3 spells CASSFNGLSGNEQYF. The DNA for the CDR3 is TGTGCCAGCAGCTTTAACGGTCTCTCTGGAAACGAGCAGTACTTC. V usage is TRBV7-2 and J usage is TRBJ2-7; no reliable D call. This CDR3 is 15 amino acids long. The germline CDR1 and CDR2 sequences are SGHTA and FQGNSA. V shed 3 bases and J shed 5 bases, with 17 bases lying between them.

CDR3 protein: CASSPGPWSTDTQYF. DNA of the CDR3: TGTGCCAGCAGCCCCGGCCCCTGGAGCACAGATACGCAGTATTTT. J is TRBJ2-3 and V is TRBV7-2; D unresolved. Deletions cut 5 bases from V and 0 bases from J, with 12 bases between. Germline loops: CDR1 SGHTA, CDR2 FQGNSA. This CDR3 has 15 amino acids.

In this sample, this clonotype turned up a few times. This rearrangement joins TRBV6-6 to TRBJ2-3; TRBD1 is a possible D gene (5 bases). This CDR3 is built from 14 residues. Germline V gene sequence: CDR1 MNHNY, CDR2 SVGAGI (reference sequence). V was trimmed by 2 bases and J by 3 bases, leaving 9 bases between them. The CDR3 DNA reads as TGTGCCAGCAGTTACGCCAGGGCGACAGATACGCAGTATTTT. This gives the protein CASSYARATDTQYF.

This clonotype appeared a few times. The V and J genes are TRBV29-1 and TRBJ1-5, with TRBD1 matching 10 bases. The CDR3 consists of 17 residues. Germline CDR1 and CDR2: SQVTM and ANQGSEA. V lost 6 bases and J lost 2; bases outside the gene matches: 13. DNA for the CDR3: TGCAGCGTCGCGGACAGGGGGAGTCTTAGGGGCAATCAGCCCCAGCATTTT. Translating it yields CSVADRGSLRGNQPQHF. The whole variable domain, filled in from reference TRBV29-1 and TRBJ1-5, reads SAVISQKPSRDICQRGTSLTIQCQVDSQVTMMFWYRQQPGQSLTLIATANQGSEATYESGFVIDKFPISRPNLTFSTLTVSNMSPEDSSIYLCSVADRGSLRGNQPQHFGDGTRLSIL.

The V and J genes are TRBV20-1 and TRBJ2-7; 7 bases line up with TRBD1. The CDR3 extends over 12 amino acids. J was trimmed by 3 bases and V by 2 bases; bases with no gene match: 1. Germline V gives CDR1 DFQATT, CDR2 SNEGSKA (reference sequence). This chain's CDR3 is CSARQGVYEQYF. The CDR3 DNA is TGCAGTGCTAGACAGGGGGTCTACGAGCAGTACTTC.

This clonotype has just a few counts. This chain links TRBV6-6 with TRBJ2-1; weak D call: TRBD2 (6 bases). This CDR3 region has 15 residues. Trimming left V 10 bases short and J 0 bases short, with 16 bases between. Germline CDR1 MNHNY, CDR2 SVGAGI (reference sequence). In DNA, the CDR3 is TGTGCCACTCAAAGGAGGGGCGACTCCTACAATGAGCAGTTCTTC. Its translation is CATQRRGDSYNEQFF.

The table lists this clonotype with a few counts. This rearrangement joins TRBV29-1 to TRBJ2-1, with TRBD1 matching 10 bases. The V and J ends lost 1 base and 3 bases, in that order; junction bases with no gene match: 6. The CDR3 has 16 residues. CDR1 is SQVTM, CDR2 ANQGSEA, per germline. DNA for the CDR3: TGCAGCGTTGAAGGTCTAAGGGACAGGGGCTACAATGAGCAGTTCTTC. The encoded protein is CSVEGLRDRGYNEQFF.

The sample holds a few counts of this clonotype. The J gene is TRBJ2-4, the V gene TRBV5-1; 11 bases line up with TRBD1. The J call could be wrong; TRBJ2-7 is a better fit for the DNA end. The germline V gene has CDR1 SGHRS and CDR2 YFSETQ. CDR3 length: 16 amino acids. The CDR3 coding sequence is TGCGCCAGCAGCTCTCTAGGACAGGGGGCTAAGTACGAGCAGTACTTC. Its translation: CASSSLGQGAKYEQYF.

There are a few counts of this clonotype. V and J are TRBV20-1 and TRBJ2-7, with D unclear. The V gene's germline CDR1 is DFQATT and CDR2 SNEGSKA (reference sequence). Trimming removed 5 bases at V and 1 base at J, with 9 bases between. The length of the CDR3 is 12 residues. The CDR3 sequence: CSAPPNSYEQYF. In DNA form, the CDR3 reads TGCAGTGCTCCACCCAATTCCTACGAGCAGTACTTC.

This clonotype has just a few counts. This sequence joins TRBV20-1 and TRBJ2-5; the D is unclear. CDR3 length: 12 residues. V lost 3 bases and J 1 base, leaving 6 bases between the germline ends. CDR1 is DFQATT and CDR2 is SNEGSKA in the germline V gene (reference sequence). CDR3 bases: TGCAGTGCTAGGTCCTCCCAAGAGACCCAGTACTTC. It codes for CSARSSQETQYF.

The chain has TRBV28 and TRBJ2-2; possibly TRBD1 for D (6 bases). CDR1 and CDR2 (germline): MDHEN, SYDVKM. V gave up 6 bases and J gave up 4 bases, with 21 bases separating them. The CDR3 length is 17 residues. The chain's CDR3 is CASRASRGYGFTGELFF. CDR3 nucleotides: TGTGCCAGCAGAGCCTCCAGGGGATACGGTTTCACCGGGGAGCTGTTTTTT.

V and J are TRBV20-1 and TRBJ2-3; possible D gene TRBD2, 7 bases. This CDR3 comprises 16 residues. Trimming left V 5 bases short and J 2 bases short, with 20 bases between. Germline CDR1 is DFQATT and CDR2 is SNEGSKA (reference sequence). CDR3 nucleotides: TGCAGTGCTCTAGAGGGAGGGGGGACGTTCACAGATACGCAGTATTTT. Translating gives CSALEGGGTFTDTQYF.

V and J are TRBV6-5 and TRBJ2-3, with D perhaps given as TRBD1 or TRBD2 (6 bases each). The V end lost 7 bases, the J end lost 5 bases, and 13 bases lay between the germline ends. The CDR3 consists of 13 residues. Germline lookup yields CDR1 MNHEY and CDR2 SVGAGI. In nucleotides, the CDR3 is TGTGCCAGCAACCCCCGGGGGCTAGATACGCAGTATTTT. This gives the protein CASNPRGLDTQYF.

The rearrangement joins TRBV20-1 to TRBJ2-3; D uncertain. V was clipped by 6 bases and J by 4 bases, with 14 bases between them. The CDR3 is 13 amino acids. The germline gives CDR1 DFQATT, CDR2 SNEGSKA (reference sequence). The CDR3 sequence is CSARFIAADTQYF. Written as DNA, the CDR3 is TGCAGTGCGAGATTCATAGCCGCAGATACGCAGTATTTT.

The chain is built from TRBV7-6 and TRBJ2-1; 7 bases are a match to TRBD1. CDR1 SGHVS and CDR2 FNYEAQ come from the germline V gene. This CDR3 contains 16 residues. V was clipped by 2 bases and J by 0 bases; unmatched bases: 4. CDR3 nucleotides: TGTGCCAGCAGCTTAACCCGGACAGGCTCCTACAATGAGCAGTTCTTC. Translated, it gives CASSLTRTGSYNEQFF.

CDR3 coding DNA: TGTGCCATCGGTGTCCCAGACTCCTACGAGCAGTACTTC. This encodes CAIGVPDSYEQYF. The chain links TRBV10-3 to TRBJ2-7; D ambiguous. CDR1 ENHRY and CDR2 SYGVKD come from the germline V gene. The V and J ends lost 8 bases and 0 bases respectively, with 11 bases between them. The CDR3 contains 13 residues.

The V call is TRBV27, the J call TRBJ2-1; D unclear. V was shortened by 5 bases and J by 8 bases, with 16 bases between the two germline ends. Per germline, CDR1 MNHEY and CDR2 SMNVEV (reference sequence). The CDR3 sequence is 14 residues long. The CDR3, as DNA: TGTGCCAGCAGTATAGATTTAAATGGTCATGAGCAGTTCTTC. Its translation is CASSIDLNGHEQFF.